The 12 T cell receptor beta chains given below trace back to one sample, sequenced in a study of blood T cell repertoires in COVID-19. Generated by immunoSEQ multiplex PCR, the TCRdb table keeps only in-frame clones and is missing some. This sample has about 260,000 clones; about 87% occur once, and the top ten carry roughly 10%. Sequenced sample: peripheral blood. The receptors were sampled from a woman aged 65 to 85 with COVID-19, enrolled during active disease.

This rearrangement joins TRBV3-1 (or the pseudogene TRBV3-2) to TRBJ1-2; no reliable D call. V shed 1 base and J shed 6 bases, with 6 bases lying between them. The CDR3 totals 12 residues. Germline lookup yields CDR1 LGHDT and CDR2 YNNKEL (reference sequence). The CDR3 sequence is CASSQGWHGYTF. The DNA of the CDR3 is TGTGCCAGCAGCCAAGGGTGGCATGGCTACACCTTC.

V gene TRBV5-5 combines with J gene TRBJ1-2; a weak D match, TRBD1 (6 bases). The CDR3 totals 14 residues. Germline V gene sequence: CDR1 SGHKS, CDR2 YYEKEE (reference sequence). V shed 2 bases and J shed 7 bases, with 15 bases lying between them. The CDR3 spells CASSLEAGAFGYTF. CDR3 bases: TGTGCCAGCAGCTTAGAGGCAGGGGCGTTTGGCTACACCTTC.

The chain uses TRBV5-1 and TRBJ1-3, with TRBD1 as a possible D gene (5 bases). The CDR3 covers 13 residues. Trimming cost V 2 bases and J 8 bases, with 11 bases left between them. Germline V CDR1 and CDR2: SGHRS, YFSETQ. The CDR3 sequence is CASSLQDSDTIYF. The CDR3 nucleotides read TGCGCCAGCAGCTTACAGGATTCGGACACCATATATTTT.

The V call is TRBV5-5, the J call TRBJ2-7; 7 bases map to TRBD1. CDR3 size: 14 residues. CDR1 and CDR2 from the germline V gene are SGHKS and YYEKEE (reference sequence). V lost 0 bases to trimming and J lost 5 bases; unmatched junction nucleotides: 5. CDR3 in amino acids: CASSLGGGLNEQYF. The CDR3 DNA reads TGTGCCAGCAGCTTGGGAGGGGGCCTTAACGAGCAGTACTTC.

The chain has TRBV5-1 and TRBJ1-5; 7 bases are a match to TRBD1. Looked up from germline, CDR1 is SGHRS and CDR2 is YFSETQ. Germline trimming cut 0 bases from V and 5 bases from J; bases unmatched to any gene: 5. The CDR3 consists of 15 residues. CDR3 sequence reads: CASSLDQGVDQPQHF. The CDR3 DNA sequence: TGCGCCAGCAGCTTGGATCAGGGGGTAGATCAGCCCCAGCATTTT.

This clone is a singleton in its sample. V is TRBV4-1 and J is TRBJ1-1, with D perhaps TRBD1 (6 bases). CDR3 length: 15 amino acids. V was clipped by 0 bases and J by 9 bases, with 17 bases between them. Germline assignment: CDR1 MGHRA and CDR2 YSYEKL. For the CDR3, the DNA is TGCGCCAGCAGCCAAGATGGGAACAGGGTTGGGCAAGCTTTCTTT. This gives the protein CASSQDGNRVGQAFF.

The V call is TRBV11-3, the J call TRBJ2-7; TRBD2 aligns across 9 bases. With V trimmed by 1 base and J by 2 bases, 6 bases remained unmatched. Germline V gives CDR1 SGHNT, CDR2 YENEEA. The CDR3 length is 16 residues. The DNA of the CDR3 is TGTGCCAGCAGCTTAGTTGGCGGGAGGGGAACCTACGAGCAGTACTTC. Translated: CASSLVGGRGTYEQYF.

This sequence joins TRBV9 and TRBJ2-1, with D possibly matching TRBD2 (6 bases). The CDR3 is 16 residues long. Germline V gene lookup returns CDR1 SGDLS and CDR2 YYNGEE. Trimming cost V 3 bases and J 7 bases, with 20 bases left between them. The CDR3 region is CASSGYGGPFLNEQFF. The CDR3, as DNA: TGTGCCAGCAGCGGATATGGAGGGCCGTTTTTGAATGAGCAGTTCTTC.

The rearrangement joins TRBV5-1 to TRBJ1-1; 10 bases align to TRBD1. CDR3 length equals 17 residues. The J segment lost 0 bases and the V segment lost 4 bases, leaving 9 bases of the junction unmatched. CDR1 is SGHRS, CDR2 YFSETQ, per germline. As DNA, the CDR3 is TGCGCCAGCAGCCAACCGGGACAGGGGTTAATGAACACTGAAGCTTTCTTT. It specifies CASSQPGQGLMNTEAFF.

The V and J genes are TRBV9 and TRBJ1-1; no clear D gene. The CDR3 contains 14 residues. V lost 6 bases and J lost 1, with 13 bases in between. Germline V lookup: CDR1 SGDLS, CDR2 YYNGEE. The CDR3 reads CASKADTENTEAFF. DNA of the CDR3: TGTGCCAGCAAGGCCGACACGGAGAACACTGAAGCTTTCTTT.

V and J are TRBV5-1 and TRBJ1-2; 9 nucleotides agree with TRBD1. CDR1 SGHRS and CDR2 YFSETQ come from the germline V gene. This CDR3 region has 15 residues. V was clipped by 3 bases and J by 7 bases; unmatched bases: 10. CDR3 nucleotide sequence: TGCGCCAGCAGCTCTGCGGAACAGGGGGCTATTGGCTACACCTTC. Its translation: CASSSAEQGAIGYTF.

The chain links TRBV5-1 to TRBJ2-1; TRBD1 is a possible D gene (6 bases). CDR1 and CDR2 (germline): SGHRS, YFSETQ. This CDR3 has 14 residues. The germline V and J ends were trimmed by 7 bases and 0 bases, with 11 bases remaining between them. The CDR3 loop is CASELGGSYNEQFF. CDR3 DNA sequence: TGCGCCAGCGAATTAGGGGGCTCCTACAATGAGCAGTTCTTC. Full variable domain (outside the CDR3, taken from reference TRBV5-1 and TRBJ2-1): KAGVTQTPRYLIKTRGQQVTLSCSPISGHRSVSWYQQTPGQGLQFLFEYFSETQRNKGNFPGRFSGRQFSNSRSEMNVSTLELGDSALYLCASELGGSYNEQFFGPGTRLTVL.